The entry below describes one T cell receptor (beta chain). Its antigen is not known. Between the trimmed V and J ends, which lost 5 bases and 4 bases, there was a span of 11 bases. The germline CDR1 and CDR2 sequences are SGHAT and FQNNGV. CDR3 size: 13 residues. The entry originates in a study of cytomegalovirus exposure and HLA in healthy donors. The PCR had 60 Vbeta and 13 Jbeta primers. The assay was immunoSEQ multiplex PCR, and TCRdb's table has in-frame clones only and misses some. This sample has approximately 160,000 clones; under 90% occur once, and the top ten carry less than 9%. Donors had nominal health at sampling but likely had unrecorded immune exposures. Study-wide points: TCR beta sequences reportedly predicted most subjects' HLA-A and HLA-B alleles accurately. Investigators reported fewer than 200 TCR beta chains as tied to cytomegalovirus. In a later analysis, parvovirus B19, influenza, CMV and Epstein-Barr virus appeared linked to several top co-occurrence clusters.

The source material was PBMCs. This clonotype was sampled from a man between 25 and 39 years old in good health and CMV-seropositive. The chain recombines TRBV11-2 with TRBJ1-1; no definite D call. The CDR3 is CASSPLGPTEAFF. CDR3 DNA: TGTGCCAGCAGCCCCCTGGGCCCCACTGAAGCTTTCTTT.